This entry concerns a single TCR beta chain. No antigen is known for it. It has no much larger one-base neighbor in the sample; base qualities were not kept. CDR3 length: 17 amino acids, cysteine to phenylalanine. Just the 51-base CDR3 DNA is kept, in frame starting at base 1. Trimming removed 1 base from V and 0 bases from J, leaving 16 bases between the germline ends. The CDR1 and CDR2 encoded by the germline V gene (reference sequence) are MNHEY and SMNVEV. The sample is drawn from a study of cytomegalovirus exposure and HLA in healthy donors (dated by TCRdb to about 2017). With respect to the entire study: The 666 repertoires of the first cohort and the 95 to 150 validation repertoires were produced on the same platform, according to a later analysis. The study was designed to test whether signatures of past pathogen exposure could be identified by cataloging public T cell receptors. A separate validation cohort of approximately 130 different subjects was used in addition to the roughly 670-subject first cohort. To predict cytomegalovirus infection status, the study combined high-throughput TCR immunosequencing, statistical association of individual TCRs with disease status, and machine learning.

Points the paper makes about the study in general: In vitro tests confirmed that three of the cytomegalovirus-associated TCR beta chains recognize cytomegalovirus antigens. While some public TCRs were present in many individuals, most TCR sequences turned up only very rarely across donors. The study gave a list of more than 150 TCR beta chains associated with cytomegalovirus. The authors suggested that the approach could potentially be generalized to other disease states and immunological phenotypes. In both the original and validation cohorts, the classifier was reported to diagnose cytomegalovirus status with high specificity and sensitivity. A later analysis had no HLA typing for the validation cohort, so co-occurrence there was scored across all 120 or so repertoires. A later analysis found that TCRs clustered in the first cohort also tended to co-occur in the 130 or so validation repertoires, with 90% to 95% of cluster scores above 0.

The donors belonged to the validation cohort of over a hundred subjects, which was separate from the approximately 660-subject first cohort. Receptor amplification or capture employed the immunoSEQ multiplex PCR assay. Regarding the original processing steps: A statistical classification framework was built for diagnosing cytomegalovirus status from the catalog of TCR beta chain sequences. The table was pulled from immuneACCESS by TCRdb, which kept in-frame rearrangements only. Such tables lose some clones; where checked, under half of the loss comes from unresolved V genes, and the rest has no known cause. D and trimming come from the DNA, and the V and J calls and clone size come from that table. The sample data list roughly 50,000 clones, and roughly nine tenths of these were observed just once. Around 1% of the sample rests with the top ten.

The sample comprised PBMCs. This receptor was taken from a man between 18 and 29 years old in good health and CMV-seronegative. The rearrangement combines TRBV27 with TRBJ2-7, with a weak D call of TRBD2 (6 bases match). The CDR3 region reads CASSLLPFGGASYEQYF. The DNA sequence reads TGTGCCAGCAGTTTATTGCCCTTCGGCGGGGCCTCCTACGAGCAGTACTTC.